These 14 T cell receptor beta chains came from one sample sequenced in a study of human T cells and chemical hapten exposure. A single record per CDR3 protein comes from TCRdb applying MiXCR to the RACE reads. The sample yields approximately 71,000 distinct CDR3 sequences, around 10% seen once. Time point specified: patch test 3, about 24 weeks after DPC sensitization. Treatment meaning: therapeutic diphenylcyclopropenone sensitization with weekly scalp DPC. The sequencing used whole blood, collected in connection with sensitization to the hapten diphenylcyclopropenone (DPC). All receptors come from a woman in her fifties or sixties with alopecia areata. Some clones in this sample may be carry-over from other donors' samples.

V usage is TRBV9 and J usage is TRBJ2-5; 8 bases match TRBD2. The CDR3 covers 15 residues. CDR1 is SGDLS, CDR2 YYNGEE, per germline. Unmatched junction bases numbered 5, after V lost 0 bases and J lost 4 bases. DNA of the CDR3: TGTGCCAGCAGCGTAGGCGGGGGGCAGATAGAGACCCAGTACTTC. Protein: CASSVGGGQIETQYF.

The sample holds many counts of this clonotype. V and J are TRBV12-3 or TRBV12-4 and TRBJ1-1; no clear D. CDR3 length: 14 residues. V lost 2 bases to trimming and J lost 4 bases, with 11 bases between them. The CDR3 region has the DNA TGTGCCAGCAGTTTAAGTAGTATGGGCACTGAAGCTTTCTTT. The encoded protein is CASSLSSMGTEAFF.

This clonotype appeared a few times. V and J are TRBV20-1 and TRBJ2-2, with TRBD2 as a possible D gene (5 bases). The CDR3 has 15 amino acids. In germline, CDR1 is DFQATT, CDR2 SNEGSKA (reference sequence). The V end lost 5 bases, the J end lost 4 bases, and 17 bases lay between the germline ends. The CDR3 sequence: CSAPLRAAGTGELFF. The CDR3 bases are TGCAGTGCTCCCTTACGGGCCGCGGGCACCGGGGAGCTGTTTTTT.

Ten or more counts support this clonotype. The rearrangement joins TRBV6-2 or TRBV6-3 to TRBJ2-3; 8 nucleotides agree with TRBD2. Looked up from germline, CDR1 is MNHEY and CDR2 is SVGEGT. J gave up 2 bases and V 0 bases, and 1 base lay outside the gene matches. The CDR3 runs to 15 residues. The CDR3 loop reads CASSYSGLATDTQYF. As DNA, the CDR3 is TGTGCCAGCAGTTACTCTGGACTAGCCACAGATACGCAGTATTTT.

This clonotype was recorded many times. V and J are TRBV11-2 and TRBJ2-2; 7 bases line up with TRBD2. Germline assignment: CDR1 SGHAT and CDR2 FQNNGV. This CDR3 spans 15 amino acids. Losses at the gene ends were 7 bases for V and 0 bases for J; bases not matched to a gene: 5. The CDR3 coding sequence is TGTGCCAGCACCAACCGGGGGGCGAACACCGGGGAGCTGTTTTTT. This encodes CASTNRGANTGELFF.

The rearrangement uses TRBV2 and TRBJ2-1, with TRBD1 identical over 9 bases. Losses at the gene ends were 7 bases for V and 0 bases for J; bases not matched to a gene: 13. This CDR3 has 18 amino acids. In germline, CDR1 is SNHLY, CDR2 FYNNEI. CDR3 DNA sequence: TGTGCCAGCAAGCTAAGGGACAGGGTCATAAGCTCCTACAATGAGCAGTTCTTC. This translates into CASKLRDRVISSYNEQFF.

Ten or more counts support this clonotype. The genes are TRBV29-1 and TRBJ1-2, with a weak D call TRBD1 (5 bases). This CDR3 contains 14 residues. Per germline, CDR1 SQVTM and CDR2 ANQGSEA. Trimming took off 4 bases at V and 2 bases at J, with 14 bases between the two ends. The CDR3 DNA is TGCAGCGTTGCTGTGGCCAGGGAGAACTATGGCTACACCTTC. Translation gives CSVAVARENYGYTF.

This clonotype was seen ten or more times. V and J are TRBV5-1 and TRBJ2-2; 9 nucleotides match TRBD1. The CDR3 runs to 17 residues. Germline V gene data show CDR1 as SGHRS and CDR2 as YFSETQ. The trim removed 0 bases at V and 5 bases at J, leaving 8 bases unmatched. CDR3 protein: CASSLDPQGASTGELFF. The DNA of the CDR3 is TGCGCCAGCAGCTTGGACCCACAGGGGGCGAGTACCGGGGAGCTGTTTTTT.

This rearrangement joins TRBV5-1 to TRBJ1-1; D perhaps matches TRBD1 (5 bases). This CDR3 has 15 amino acids. V dropped 2 bases and J dropped 1 base, with 12 bases sitting between them. Germline V CDR1 and CDR2: SGHRS, YFSETQ. CDR3 DNA sequence: TGCGCCAGCAGCTTCGCAGGGAGAGAGAACACTGAAGCTTTCTTT. Amino acid sequence: CASSFAGRENTEAFF.

In its sample, this clonotype was seen a few times. The gene calls are TRBV6-2 or TRBV6-3 and TRBJ1-2, with D uncertain. Germline CDR1 and CDR2: MNHEY and SVGEGT. The CDR3 has 17 amino acids. V was clipped by 0 bases and J by 2 bases, with 16 bases between them. CDR3 region: CASSYSRVPTGNYGYTF. The CDR3 nucleotides are TGTGCCAGCAGTTACTCCCGGGTTCCGACCGGGAACTATGGCTACACCTTC.

This clonotype has a count of ten or more. CDR3 loop: CASRPWDRGTNQPQHF. The CDR3 nucleotides read TGTGCCAGTAGGCCCTGGGACAGGGGGACCAATCAGCCCCAGCATTTT. The chain joins TRBV19 to TRBJ1-5; 11 nucleotides align to TRBD1. Unmatched junction bases numbered 7, after V lost 6 bases and J lost 3 bases. This CDR3 is 16 amino acids long. The germline CDR1 and CDR2 sequences are LNHDA and SQIVND (reference sequence).

There are a few counts of this clonotype. This chain links TRBV18 with TRBJ2-5; possibly TRBD1 for D (5 bases). The V and J ends lost 3 bases and 0 bases respectively, with 11 bases between them. The germline V gene has CDR1 KGHSH and CDR2 LQKENI. CDR3 length: 15 residues. CDR3 in DNA: TGTGCCAGCTCACCGGAAACGACAGACCAAGAGACCCAGTACTTC. Translating it yields CASSPETTDQETQYF.

The rearrangement joins TRBV25-1 to TRBJ1-6, with D maybe TRBD1 (5 bases). From germline, CDR1 is MGHDK and CDR2 SYGVNS. V lost 2 bases and J 1 base, leaving 6 bases between the germline ends. This CDR3 has 15 residues. The CDR3 bases are TGTGCCAGCAGTGAAGGGGCATCCTATAATTCACCCCTCCACTTT. It specifies CASSEGASYNSPLHF. The full variable domain, its missing parts supplied by reference TRBV25-1 and TRBJ1-6, is EADIYQTPRYLVIGTGKKITLECSQTMGHDKMYWYQQDPGMELHLIHYSYGVNSTEKGDLSSESTVSRIRTEHFPLTLESARPSHTSQYLCASSEGASYNSPLHFGNGTRLTVT.

V and J are TRBV21-1 and TRBJ1-1; the table's D call, TRBD1, was not checked against the DNA. TRBV21-1 is assigned pseudogene status. The CDR3 is 16 amino acids. CDR3 in amino acids: CASSVDRGSMNTEAFF. The CDR3 nucleotides read TGTGCCAGCAGCGTTGACAGGGGGTCCATGAACACTGAAGCTTTCTTT.